What follows are 5 T cell receptor beta chains derived from one specimen sequenced in a study of T cell responses to AZD1222 COVID-19 vaccine. Data came from immunoSEQ multiplex PCR; TCRdb stores just in-frame clones and leaves some out. The sample lists roughly 130,000 clones, 88% seen once, with roughly 7.4% in the top ten. Sequenced here: peripheral blood, sampled on day 0 of AZD1222 vaccination. These receptors originate from an adult in good health.

This clone was observed a few times. This chain uses TRBV28 with TRBJ1-6, with D maybe TRBD1 (5 bases). Germline V gene data show CDR1 as MDHEN and CDR2 as SYDVKM. The CDR3 contains 16 residues. V lost 3 bases to trimming and J lost 5 bases, with 14 bases between them. For the CDR3, the DNA is TGTGCCAGCAGTTTCGCCCAGGGACTTAATAATTCACCCCTCCACTTT. Translated, it gives CASSFAQGLNNSPLHF.

The chain recombines TRBV10-3 with TRBJ2-7, with 11 positions matching TRBD1. CDR3 length: 17 amino acids. Germline lookup yields CDR1 ENHRY and CDR2 SYGVKD. The V segment lost 0 bases and the J segment 3 bases; nucleotides outside the gene matches: 7. CDR3 sequence (DNA): TGTGCCATCAGTGAGTCATCGGGACAGGGGGGTCGCTACGAGCAGTACTTC. Translated, it gives CAISESSGQGGRYEQYF.

This chain uses TRBV7-2 with TRBJ2-1, with D tentatively TRBD1 or TRBD2 (6 bases each). Trimming removed 5 bases from V and 9 bases from J, with 26 bases in between. Per germline, CDR1 SGHTA and CDR2 FQGNSA. CDR3 size: 17 residues. The CDR3 protein is CASSPLLGLQGASEQFF. The CDR3 bases are TGTGCCAGCAGCCCCTTACTCGGACTACAGGGCGCTAGTGAGCAGTTCTTC.

The chain couples TRBV28 to TRBJ1-1; D is possibly TRBD1 (5 bases). V lost 5 bases and J lost 0, with 10 bases in between. Germline assignment: CDR1 MDHEN and CDR2 SYDVKM. The CDR3 totals 14 residues. CDR3 residues: CASSGGAMNTEAFF. For the CDR3, the DNA is TGTGCCAGCAGTGGGGGTGCAATGAACACTGAAGCTTTCTTT.

This clone has just a few counts. The genes are TRBV19 and TRBJ2-7, with 9 bases matching TRBD1. Per the germline V gene, CDR1 is LNHDA and CDR2 is SQIVND (reference sequence). The CDR3 consists of 15 residues. J gave up 2 bases and V 4 bases, and 6 bases lay outside the gene matches. Here the CDR3 DNA reads TGTGCCAGTAGTAAAACAGGGGGCGCGACCTACGAGCAGTACTTC. It is translated as CASSKTGGATYEQYF.